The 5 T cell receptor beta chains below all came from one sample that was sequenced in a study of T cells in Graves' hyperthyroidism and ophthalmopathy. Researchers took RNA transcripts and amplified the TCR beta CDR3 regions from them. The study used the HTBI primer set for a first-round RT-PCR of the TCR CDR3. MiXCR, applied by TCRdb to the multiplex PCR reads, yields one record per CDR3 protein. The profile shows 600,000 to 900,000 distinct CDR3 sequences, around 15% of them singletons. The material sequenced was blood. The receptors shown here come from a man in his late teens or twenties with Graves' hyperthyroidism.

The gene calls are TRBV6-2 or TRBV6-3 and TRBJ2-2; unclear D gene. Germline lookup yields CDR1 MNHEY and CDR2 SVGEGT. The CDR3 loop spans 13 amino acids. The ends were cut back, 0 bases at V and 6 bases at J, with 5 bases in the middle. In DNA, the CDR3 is TGTGCCAGCAGTTACTCCTGGGCCGGGGAGCTGTTTTTT. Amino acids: CASSYSWAGELFF.

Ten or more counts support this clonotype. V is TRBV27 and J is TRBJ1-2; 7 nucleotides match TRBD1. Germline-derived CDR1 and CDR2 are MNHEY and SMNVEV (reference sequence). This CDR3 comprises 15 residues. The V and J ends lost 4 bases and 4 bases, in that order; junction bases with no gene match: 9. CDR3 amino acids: CASSSGQPGAYGYTF. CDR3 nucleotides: TGTGCCAGCAGTTCGGGACAGCCAGGCGCCTATGGCTACACCTTC.

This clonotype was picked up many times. CDR3 region: CAWSPPGSYEQYF. The CDR3 bases are TGTGCCTGGAGTCCCCCGGGTTCCTACGAGCAGTACTTC. The V and J genes are TRBV30 and TRBJ2-7; the D is unclear. The germline V gene has CDR1 GTSNPN and CDR2 SVGIG (reference sequence). The ends were cut back, 2 bases at V and 1 base at J, with 9 bases in the middle. This CDR3 is built from 13 residues.

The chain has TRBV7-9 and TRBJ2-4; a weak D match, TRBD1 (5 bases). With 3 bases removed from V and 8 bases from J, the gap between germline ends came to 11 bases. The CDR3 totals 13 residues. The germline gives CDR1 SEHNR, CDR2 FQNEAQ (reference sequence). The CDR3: CASSFLGRDIQYF. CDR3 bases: TGTGCCAGCAGCTTTTTGGGCAGGGACATTCAGTACTTC.

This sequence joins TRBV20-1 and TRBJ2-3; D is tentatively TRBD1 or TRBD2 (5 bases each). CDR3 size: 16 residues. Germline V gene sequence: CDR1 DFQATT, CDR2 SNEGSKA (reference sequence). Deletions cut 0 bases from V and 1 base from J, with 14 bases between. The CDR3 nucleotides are TGCAGTGCTAGAGATCCAGGGACCCACGGCACAGATACGCAGTATTTT. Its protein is CSARDPGTHGTDTQYF.